This T cell receptor beta chain derives from a study of shared T cell receptors in the human thymus. The method was immunoSEQ multiplex PCR; TCRdb's version includes in-frame clones alone and lacks a portion of them. The sample contains some 720,000 clones, 88% of which appear only once. This clone was observed a single time. Trimming stripped 0 bases from V and 0 bases from J, with 9 bases between. Germline V gene data show CDR1 as LNHNV and CDR2 as YYDKDF (reference sequence). This CDR3 comprises 15 residues. These same records also appear under a second study, on human thymus T cells. That source reports: Having corrective surgery for congenital heart defects, healthy Finnish infants were the ones who donated. Resections were taken during corrective heart surgery, and the thymus tissue came from these. Thymic and blood repertoires appeared to show biased V and J gene usage. What related research reported was that thymic repertoires overlapped highly among unrelated individuals.

This TCR was recovered from a boy younger than two with a congenital heart defect. Input material: thymocytes. The chain couples TRBV15 to TRBJ2-7; D is ambiguous. The DNA for the CDR3 is TGTGCCACCAGCAGAGAATGGTCGAGCTCCTACGAGCAGTACTTC. This translates into CATSREWSSSYEQYF. Variable domain in full (rest from reference TRBV15 and TRBJ2-7): DAMVIQNPRYQVTQFGKPVTLSCSQTLNHNVMYWYQQKSSQAPKLLFHYYDKDFNNEADTPDNFQSRRPNTSFCFLDIRSPGLGDTAMYLCATSREWSSSYEQYFGPGTRLTVT.